The source of this TCR beta chain is a study of CD8+CD57+ T cells in acquired aplastic anemia. Study-level background: Across the sorted CD4+ and CD8+ cells, DNA amounts averaged 3.2 ug. Healthy CD8+ samples averaged roughly 10 million reads.

Genomic DNA templated the TCR beta VDJ and CDR3 profiling. Via MiXCR, TCRdb re-called the reads, giving one row per CDR3 protein. Of fewer than 250,000 distinct CDR3 sequences in the sample, about 53% were seen once. Study-level results: Sharing between patients and controls was observed for some 27 CD8+ CDR3 sequences. No significant patient-versus-control difference appeared in CD8+ Simpson's diversity.

As to this clonotype: Antigen unknown. It may be a read error: a sequence one base away is much more abundant.

The sample consisted of sorted CD4+, CD8+, or CD8+CD57+ T cells (not recorded which) from PBMCs. This clonotype was sampled from a human donor in good health, serving as a control.

This CDR3 is CASSLDPGGTQYF. The CDR3, as DNA: TGCGCCAGCAGCTTGGATCCCGGAGGGACCCAGTACTTC. The genes are TRBV5-1 and TRBJ2-5; D may be TRBD2 (5 bases). The CDR3 has 13 amino acids. Looked up from germline, CDR1 is SGHRS and CDR2 is YFSETQ. V lost 0 bases to trimming and J lost 7 bases, with 10 bases between them.